Presented here are 6 T cell receptor beta chains from one specimen sequenced in a study of response to subunit inactivated influenza vaccine. TCRdb fed the RT-PCR reads into MiXCR, producing one record per CDR3 protein. The sample lists about 540,000 distinct CDR3 sequences, roughly 25% seen once, with 2.5% to 3.5% in the top ten. The same sample was also studied in work on T cells expressing NK-cell markers. That work states: The authors made TCR beta cDNA libraries by 5'RACE template switching. This switching added a universal primer site and UMIs.

The starting material was CD4+ T cells sorted from PBMCs, obtained 11 to 12 days after vaccination. The receptors here all came from a man aged 45-65 years who received an inactivated influenza vaccine.

For this clonotype: A read error may be the cause here, since a much bigger clone is one base away. V is TRBV20-1 and J is TRBJ1-5; maybe TRBD1 (5 bases). The V and J ends lost 5 bases and 7 bases respectively, with 12 bases between them. The germline CDR1 and CDR2 sequences are DFQATT and SNEGSKA (reference sequence). The CDR3 has 12 amino acids. The CDR3 region is CSADGGEQPQHF. Here the CDR3 DNA reads TGCAGTGCTGACGGGGGGGAACAGCCCCAGCATTTT.

The table lists this clonotype with a few counts. V gene TRBV20-1 combines with J gene TRBJ2-7, with D perhaps matching TRBD1 (6 bases). V was cut by 1 base and J by 0 bases, with 10 bases left in between. The CDR3 is 14 residues long. Germline V CDR1 and CDR2: DFQATT, SNEGSKA (reference sequence). The CDR3 DNA reads as TGCAGTGCTAGAGGGACAGTATTCTCCTACGAGCAGTACTTC. It encodes CSARGTVFSYEQYF.

This clonotype was seen a handful of times. V usage is TRBV27 and J usage is TRBJ2-2, with TRBD1 matching 8 bases. Germline CDR1 is MNHEY and CDR2 is SMNVEV (reference sequence). The CDR3 extends over 15 amino acids. After removal of 4 bases from V and 5 bases from J, the junction contained 6 bases not matched to a gene. The CDR3, as DNA: TGTGCCAGCAGTTCCGGACAGGGTTGGACCGGGGAGCTGTTTTTT. Protein sequence: CASSSGQGWTGELFF.

In this sample, this clonotype turned up many times. This rearrangement joins TRBV3-1 to TRBJ2-3; 13 bases are shared with TRBD2. CDR1 and CDR2 from the germline V gene are LGHDT and YNNKEL (reference sequence). The V and J ends lost 4 bases and 4 bases, in that order; junction bases with no gene match: 5. The CDR3 spans 16 residues. The CDR3 DNA is TGTGCCAGCAGCCGGCTCGGACTAGCGGGAGCAGATACGCAGTATTTT. It codes for CASSRLGLAGADTQYF.

This clonotype was seen a handful of times. The chain uses TRBV5-1 and TRBJ2-5, with 15 positions matching TRBD2. The CDR3 totals 16 residues. Germline V lookup: CDR1 SGHRS, CDR2 YFSETQ. V was clipped by 3 bases and J by 5 bases; unmatched bases: 5. CDR3 region: CASSSGTSGGLETQYF. The CDR3 bases are TGCGCCAGCAGCTCCGGGACTAGCGGGGGGCTGGAGACCCAGTACTTC.

The gene calls are TRBV4-2 and TRBJ1-2; 7 nucleotides agree with TRBD1. Per germline, CDR1 LGHNA and CDR2 YNFKEQ. V trimming: 0 bases; J trimming: 1 base; junction bases outside the gene matches: 5. The CDR3 spans 16 residues. The CDR3 region has the DNA TGTGCCAGCAGCCAAGAGGAGGCAGGGGGTAACTATGGCTACACCTTC. It is translated as CASSQEEAGGNYGYTF.